This passage covers 10 T cell receptor beta chains from one sample sequenced in a study of blood T cell repertoires in COVID-19. Sequencing used immunoSEQ multiplex PCR; TCRdb keeps in-frame clones, though not all of them. The data show around 430,000 clones, 70% to 90% seen once. The material sequenced was peripheral blood. These receptors all come from a woman in her forties or fifties with COVID-19, enrolled during active disease.

This clone occurred a few times. V gene TRBV12-3 or TRBV12-4 combines with J gene TRBJ1-2; the match to TRBD1 covers 7 bases. The CDR3 loop spans 13 amino acids. Unmatched junction bases numbered 7, after V lost 6 bases and J lost 6 bases. The CDR3 is CASRPQGRNGYTF. The CDR3 DNA sequence: TGTGCCAGCAGACCACAGGGGCGGAATGGCTACACCTTC.

The chain is built from TRBV5-6 and TRBJ1-3, with 7 bases fitting TRBD1. The length of the CDR3 is 14 residues. J was trimmed by 2 bases and V by 2 bases; bases with no gene match: 1. Germline V gene lookup returns CDR1 SGHDT and CDR2 YYEEEE. CDR3: CASSFGTAGNTIYF. In DNA, the CDR3 is TGTGCCAGCAGCTTCGGGACAGCTGGAAACACCATATATTTT.

The CDR3 coding sequence is TGTGCCAGCAGCTCCGGGCCGGACAGCCCCTATGGCTACACCTTC. This gives the protein CASSSGPDSPYGYTF. This rearrangement joins TRBV5-6 to TRBJ1-2; D is perhaps TRBD1 (6 bases). The V end lost 3 bases, the J end lost 4 bases, and 16 bases lay between the germline ends. Germline V lookup: CDR1 SGHDT, CDR2 YYEEEE. The CDR3 totals 15 residues. Variable domain in full (rest from reference TRBV5-6 and TRBJ1-2): DAGVTQSPTHLIKTRGQQVTLRCSPKSGHDTVSWYQQALGQGPQFIFQYYEEEERQRGNFPDRFSGHQFPNYSSELNVNALLLGDSALYLCASSSGPDSPYGYTFGSGTRLTVV.

V and J are TRBV4-2 and TRBJ1-5; D might be TRBD1 (6 bases). The CDR3 is made up of 16 amino acids. V lost 0 bases and J lost 5, with 14 bases in between. CDR1 and CDR2 from the germline V gene are LGHNA and YNFKEQ. CDR3 in DNA: TGTGCCAGCAGCCAAGATGCAGGGGCAAGGGATCAGCCCCAGCATTTT. Amino acid sequence: CASSQDAGARDQPQHF.

As regards this clone: One junction end disagrees with the germline gene, perhaps due to a read error. The CDR3 coding sequence is TGTGCCAGCAGAGCAGACTCCTTCGAGCAGTACTTC. Translating gives CASRADSFEQYF. This rearrangement joins TRBV14 to TRBJ2-7; D remains ambiguous. The CDR3 covers 12 residues. Germline lookup yields CDR1 SGHDN and CDR2 FVKESK.

This sequence joins TRBV10-3 and TRBJ2-2; 8 positions agree with TRBD1. The CDR3 consists of 13 residues. The V segment lost 11 bases and the J segment 2 bases; nucleotides outside the gene matches: 4. Germline lookup yields CDR1 ENHRY and CDR2 SYGVKD. The CDR3 DNA reads as TGTGCCTCGACAGGGGACAACACCGGGGAGCTGTTTTTT. This gives the protein CASTGDNTGELFF.

The chain links TRBV2 to TRBJ2-1, with D maybe TRBD1 (5 bases). Trimming left V 0 bases short and J 4 bases short, with 16 bases between. This CDR3 has 17 amino acids. Germline CDR1 and CDR2: SNHLY and FYNNEI. CDR3 protein: CASSEALATVEYNEQFF. The CDR3 nucleotides are TGTGCCAGCAGTGAAGCGCTTGCGACAGTAGAGTACAATGAGCAGTTCTTC.

This sequence joins TRBV4-1 and TRBJ2-3, with TRBD2 matching 7 bases. Germline V CDR1 and CDR2: MGHRA, YSYEKL. CDR3 length: 16 residues. The V and J ends lost 2 bases and 6 bases, in that order; junction bases with no gene match: 11. The CDR3 here is CASSQYFGTIQDTQYF. The CDR3 nucleotides read TGCGCCAGCAGCCAATACTTTGGGACTATTCAGGATACGCAGTATTTT.

This clone was picked up one time. The chain carries TRBV24-1 and TRBJ2-5, with 8 bases identical to TRBD1. The CDR3 has 17 amino acids. V shed 1 base, J shed 5 bases, and the junction held 11 bases outside the gene matches. Germline CDR1 KGHDR, CDR2 SFDVKD. CDR3 region: CATSDFLSGQGDETQYF. The CDR3 nucleotides are TGTGCCACCAGTGATTTCCTGTCTGGACAGGGAGATGAGACCCAGTACTTC.

The chain uses TRBV19 and TRBJ2-7; D may be TRBD2 (7 bases). V was shortened by 9 bases and J by 3 bases, with 30 bases between the two germline ends. This CDR3 contains 18 residues. In germline, CDR1 is LNHDA, CDR2 SQIVND (reference sequence). The CDR3 bases are TGTGCCAGACCCATCCGGCTAATACTGTGGGGGGGCTTCTACGAGCAGTACTTC. It encodes CARPIRLILWGGFYEQYF. Drawing the rest from reference TRBV19 and TRBJ2-7, the complete variable domain is DGGITQSPKYLFRKEGQNVTLSCEQNLNHDAMYWYRQDPGQGLRLIYYSQIVNDFQKGDIAEGYSVSREKKESFPLTVTSAQKNPTAFYLCARPIRLILWGGFYEQYFGPGTRLTVT.